These 4 T cell receptor beta chains originate from one sample sequenced in a study of OX40 agonist ivuxolimab in advanced cancers. Libraries were prepared by immunoSEQ multiplex PCR; TCRdb keeps only in-frame clonotypes and omits some of them. The sample holds 80,000 or so clones, roughly 90% seen once. The sample was CD4+ or CD8+ T cells sorted from blood, taken in a trial of the OX40 agonist ivuxolimab. These receptors were taken from an adult with an advanced solid tumor such as melanoma, head and neck, liver or kidney cancer.

This clone was observed once. This chain connects TRBV28 to TRBJ2-7; the D gene is possibly TRBD2 (6 bases). V was clipped by 3 bases and J by 6 bases, with 6 bases between them. This CDR3 is 11 amino acids long. Germline V gene data show CDR1 as MDHEN and CDR2 as SYDVKM. Here the CDR3 reads CASSLGGEQYF. DNA of the CDR3: TGTGCCAGCAGTTTGGGGGGCGAGCAGTACTTC.

The chain employs TRBV19 and TRBJ1-5, with 12 bases lining up with TRBD1. Germline loops: CDR1 LNHDA, CDR2 SQIVND (reference sequence). The CDR3 sequence is 15 residues long. V lost 7 bases to trimming and J lost 7 bases; unmatched junction nucleotides: 8. The CDR3 here is CASKPGQGARQPQHF. The CDR3, as DNA: TGTGCCAGTAAGCCGGGACAGGGGGCGAGGCAGCCCCAGCATTTT.

V gene TRBV5-1 combines with J gene TRBJ2-7; D is undetermined. The CDR3 sequence is 14 residues long. Germline V CDR1 and CDR2: SGHRS, YFSETQ. The V gene lost 0 bases and the J gene lost 9 bases, with 16 bases spanning the gap. CDR3 loop: CASSLGAALRGQYF. DNA of the CDR3: TGCGCCAGCAGCTTGGGGGCAGCGTTGCGCGGGCAGTACTTC.

This clone was detected once. V usage is TRBV6-5 and J usage is TRBJ1-1; tentative D call: TRBD1 (6 bases). The CDR3 runs to 11 residues. V gave up 11 bases and J gave up 6 bases, with 13 bases separating them. Per germline, CDR1 MNHEY and CDR2 SVGAGI. CDR3 sequence reads: CAAMGAAEAFF. CDR3 coding DNA: TGTGCCGCAATGGGGGCGGCTGAAGCTTTCTTT.